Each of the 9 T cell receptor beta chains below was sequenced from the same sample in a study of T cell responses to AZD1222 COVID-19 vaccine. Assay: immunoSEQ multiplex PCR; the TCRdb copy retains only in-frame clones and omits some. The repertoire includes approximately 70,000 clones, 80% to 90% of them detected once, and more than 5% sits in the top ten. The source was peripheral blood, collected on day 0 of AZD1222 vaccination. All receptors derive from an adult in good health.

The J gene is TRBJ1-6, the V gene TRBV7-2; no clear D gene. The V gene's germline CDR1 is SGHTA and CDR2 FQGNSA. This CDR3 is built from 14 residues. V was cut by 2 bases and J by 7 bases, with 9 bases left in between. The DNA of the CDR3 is TGTGCCAGCAGCTTATGGGGTACCAATTCACCCCTCCACTTT. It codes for CASSLWGTNSPLHF. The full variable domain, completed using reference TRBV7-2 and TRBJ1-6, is GAGVSQSPSNKVTEKGKDVELRCDPISGHTALYWYRQSLGQGLEFLIYFQGNSAPDKSGLPSDRFSAERTGGSVSTLTIQRTQQEDSAVYLCASSLWGTNSPLHFGNGTRLTVT.

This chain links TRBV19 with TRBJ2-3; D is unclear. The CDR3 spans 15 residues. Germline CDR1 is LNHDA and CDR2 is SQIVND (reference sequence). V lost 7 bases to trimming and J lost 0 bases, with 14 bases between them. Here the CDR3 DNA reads TGTGCCAGTACTATTCGAGACGGTAGCACAGATACGCAGTATTTT. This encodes CASTIRDGSTDTQYF. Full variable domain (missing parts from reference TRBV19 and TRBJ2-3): DGGITQSPKYLFRKEGQNVTLSCEQNLNHDAMYWYRQDPGQGLRLIYYSQIVNDFQKGDIAEGYSVSREKKESFPLTVTSAQKNPTAFYLCASTIRDGSTDTQYFGPGTRLTVL.

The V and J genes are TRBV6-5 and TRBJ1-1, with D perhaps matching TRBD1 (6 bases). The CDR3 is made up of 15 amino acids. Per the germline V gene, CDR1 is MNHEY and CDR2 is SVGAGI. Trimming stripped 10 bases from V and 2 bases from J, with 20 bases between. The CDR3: CATSDSAGVNTEAFF. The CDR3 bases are TGTGCCACATCGGACAGCGCGGGAGTAAACACTGAAGCTTTCTTT.

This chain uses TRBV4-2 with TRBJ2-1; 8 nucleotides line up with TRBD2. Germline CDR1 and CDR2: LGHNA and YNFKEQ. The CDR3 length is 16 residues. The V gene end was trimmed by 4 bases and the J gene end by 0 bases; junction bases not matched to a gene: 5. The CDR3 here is CASSRTGGTSYNEQFF. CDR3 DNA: TGTGCCAGCAGCCGCACGGGGGGGACCTCCTACAATGAGCAGTTCTTC.

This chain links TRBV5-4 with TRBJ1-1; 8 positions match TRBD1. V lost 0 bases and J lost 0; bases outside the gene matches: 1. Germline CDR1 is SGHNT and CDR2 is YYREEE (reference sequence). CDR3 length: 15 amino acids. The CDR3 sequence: CASSLDRGMNTEAFF. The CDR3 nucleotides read TGTGCCAGCAGCTTGGACAGGGGGATGAACACTGAAGCTTTCTTT.

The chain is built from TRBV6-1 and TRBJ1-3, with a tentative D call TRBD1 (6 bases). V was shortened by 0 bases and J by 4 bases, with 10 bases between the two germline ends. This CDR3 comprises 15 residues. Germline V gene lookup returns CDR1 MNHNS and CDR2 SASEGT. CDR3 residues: CASSEAGTLGNTIYF. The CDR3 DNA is TGTGCCAGCAGTGAAGCGGGGACATTGGGAAACACCATATATTTT.

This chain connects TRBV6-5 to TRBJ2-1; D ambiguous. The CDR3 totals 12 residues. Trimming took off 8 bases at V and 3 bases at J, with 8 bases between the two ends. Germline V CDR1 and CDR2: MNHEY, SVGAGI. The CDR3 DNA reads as TGTGCCAGCTCGGAGTACTACAATGAGCAGTTCTTC. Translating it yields CASSEYYNEQFF.

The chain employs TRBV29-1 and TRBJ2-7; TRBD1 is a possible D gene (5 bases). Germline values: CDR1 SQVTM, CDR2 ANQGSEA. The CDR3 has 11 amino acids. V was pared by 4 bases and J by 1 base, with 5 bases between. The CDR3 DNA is TGCAGCGTTGGACAGTCCTACGAGCAGTACTTC. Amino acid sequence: CSVGQSYEQYF.

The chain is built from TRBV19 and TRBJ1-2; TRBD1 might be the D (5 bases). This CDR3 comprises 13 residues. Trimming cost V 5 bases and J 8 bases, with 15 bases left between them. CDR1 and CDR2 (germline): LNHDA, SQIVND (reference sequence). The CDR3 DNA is TGTGCCAGTAGTCCCCCCCAGGGATGGGGCTACACCTTC. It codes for CASSPPQGWGYTF. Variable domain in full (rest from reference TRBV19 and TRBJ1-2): DGGITQSPKYLFRKEGQNVTLSCEQNLNHDAMYWYRQDPGQGLRLIYYSQIVNDFQKGDIAEGYSVSREKKESFPLTVTSAQKNPTAFYLCASSPPQGWGYTFGSGTRLTVV.